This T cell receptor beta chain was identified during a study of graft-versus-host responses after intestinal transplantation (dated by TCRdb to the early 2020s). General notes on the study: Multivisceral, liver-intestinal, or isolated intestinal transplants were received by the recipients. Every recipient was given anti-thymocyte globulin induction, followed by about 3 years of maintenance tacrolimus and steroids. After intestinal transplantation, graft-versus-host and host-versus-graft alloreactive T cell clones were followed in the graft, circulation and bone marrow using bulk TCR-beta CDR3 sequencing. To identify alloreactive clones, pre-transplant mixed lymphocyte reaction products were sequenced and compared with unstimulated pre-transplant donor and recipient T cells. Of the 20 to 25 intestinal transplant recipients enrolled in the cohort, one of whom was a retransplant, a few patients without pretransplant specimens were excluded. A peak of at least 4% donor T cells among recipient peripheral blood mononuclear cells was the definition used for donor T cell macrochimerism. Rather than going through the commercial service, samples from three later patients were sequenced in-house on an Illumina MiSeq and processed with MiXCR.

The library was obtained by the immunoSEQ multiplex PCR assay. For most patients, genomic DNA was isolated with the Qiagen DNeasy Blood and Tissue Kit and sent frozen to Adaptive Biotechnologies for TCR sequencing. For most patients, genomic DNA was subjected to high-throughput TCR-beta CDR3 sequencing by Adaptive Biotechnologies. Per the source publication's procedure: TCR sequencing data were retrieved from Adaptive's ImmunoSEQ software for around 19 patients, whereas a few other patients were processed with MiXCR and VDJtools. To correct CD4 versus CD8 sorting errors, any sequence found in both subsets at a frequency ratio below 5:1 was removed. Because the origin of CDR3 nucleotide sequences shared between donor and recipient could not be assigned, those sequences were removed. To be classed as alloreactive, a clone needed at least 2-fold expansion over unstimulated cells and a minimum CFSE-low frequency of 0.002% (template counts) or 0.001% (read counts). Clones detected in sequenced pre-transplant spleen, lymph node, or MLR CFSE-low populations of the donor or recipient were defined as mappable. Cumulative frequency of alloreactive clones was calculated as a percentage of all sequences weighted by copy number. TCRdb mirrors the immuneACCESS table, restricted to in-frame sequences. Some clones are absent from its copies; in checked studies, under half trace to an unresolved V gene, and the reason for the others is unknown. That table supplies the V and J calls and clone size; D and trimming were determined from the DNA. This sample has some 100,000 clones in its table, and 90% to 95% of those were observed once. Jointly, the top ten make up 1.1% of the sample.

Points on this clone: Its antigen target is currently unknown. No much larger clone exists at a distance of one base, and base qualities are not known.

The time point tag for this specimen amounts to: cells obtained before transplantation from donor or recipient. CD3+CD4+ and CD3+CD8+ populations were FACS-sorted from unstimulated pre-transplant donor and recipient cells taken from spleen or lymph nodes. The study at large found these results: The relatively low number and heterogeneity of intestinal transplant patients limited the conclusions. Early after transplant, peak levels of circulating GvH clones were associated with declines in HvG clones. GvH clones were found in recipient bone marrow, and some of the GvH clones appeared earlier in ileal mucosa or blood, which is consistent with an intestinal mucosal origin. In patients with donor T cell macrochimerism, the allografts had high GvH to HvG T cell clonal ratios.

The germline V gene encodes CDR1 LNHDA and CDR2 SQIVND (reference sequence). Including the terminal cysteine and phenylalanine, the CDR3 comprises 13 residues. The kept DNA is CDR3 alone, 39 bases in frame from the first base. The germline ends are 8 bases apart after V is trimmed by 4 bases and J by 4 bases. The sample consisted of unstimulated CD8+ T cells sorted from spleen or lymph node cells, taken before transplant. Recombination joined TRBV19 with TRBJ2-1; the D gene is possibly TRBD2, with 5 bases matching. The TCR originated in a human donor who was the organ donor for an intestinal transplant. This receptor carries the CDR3 CASSTTRYNEQFF. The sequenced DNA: TGTGCCAGTAGTACCACTAGATACAATGAGCAGTTCTTC.